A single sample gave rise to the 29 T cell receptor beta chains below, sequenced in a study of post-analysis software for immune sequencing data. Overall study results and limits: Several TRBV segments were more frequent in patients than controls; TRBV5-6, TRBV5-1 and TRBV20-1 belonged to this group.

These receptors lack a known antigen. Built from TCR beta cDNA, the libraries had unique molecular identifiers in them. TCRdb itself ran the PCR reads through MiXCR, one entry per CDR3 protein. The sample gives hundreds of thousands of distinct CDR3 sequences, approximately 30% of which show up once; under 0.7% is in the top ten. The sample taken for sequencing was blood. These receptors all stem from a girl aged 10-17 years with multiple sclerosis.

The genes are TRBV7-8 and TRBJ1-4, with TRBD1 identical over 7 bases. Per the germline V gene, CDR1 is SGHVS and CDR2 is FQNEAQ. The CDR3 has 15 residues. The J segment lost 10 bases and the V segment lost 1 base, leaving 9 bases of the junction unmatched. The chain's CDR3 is CASSLVTGAAGKLFF. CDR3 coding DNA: TGTGCCAGCAGCTTAGTCACAGGGGCGGCGGGAAAACTGTTTTTT.

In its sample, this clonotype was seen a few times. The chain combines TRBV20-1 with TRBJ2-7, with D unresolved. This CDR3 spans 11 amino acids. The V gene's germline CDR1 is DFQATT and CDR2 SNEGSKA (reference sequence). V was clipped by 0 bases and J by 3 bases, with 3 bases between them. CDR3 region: CSAREVYEQYF. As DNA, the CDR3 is TGCAGTGCTAGAGAGGTCTACGAGCAGTACTTC.

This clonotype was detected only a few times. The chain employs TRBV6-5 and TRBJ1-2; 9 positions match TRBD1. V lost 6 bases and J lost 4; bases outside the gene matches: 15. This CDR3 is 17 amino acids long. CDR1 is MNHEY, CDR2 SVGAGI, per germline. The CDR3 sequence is CASRLIQGQGDTYGYTF. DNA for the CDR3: TGTGCCAGCAGACTTATACAGGGACAGGGCGATACCTATGGCTACACCTTC.

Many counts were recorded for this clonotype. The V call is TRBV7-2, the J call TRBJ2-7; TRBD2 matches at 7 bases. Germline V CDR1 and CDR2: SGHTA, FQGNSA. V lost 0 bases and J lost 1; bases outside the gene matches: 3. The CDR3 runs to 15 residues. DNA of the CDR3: TGTGCCAGCAGCTTAGCGAGCGGGGCGTCCTACGAGCAGTACTTC. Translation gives CASSLASGASYEQYF.

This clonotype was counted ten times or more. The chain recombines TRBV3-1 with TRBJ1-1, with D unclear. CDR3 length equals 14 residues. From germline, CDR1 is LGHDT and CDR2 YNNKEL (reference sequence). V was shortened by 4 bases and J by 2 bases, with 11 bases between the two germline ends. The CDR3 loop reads CASSPIGFNTEAFF. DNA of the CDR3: TGTGCCAGCAGCCCAATCGGATTTAACACTGAAGCTTTCTTT.

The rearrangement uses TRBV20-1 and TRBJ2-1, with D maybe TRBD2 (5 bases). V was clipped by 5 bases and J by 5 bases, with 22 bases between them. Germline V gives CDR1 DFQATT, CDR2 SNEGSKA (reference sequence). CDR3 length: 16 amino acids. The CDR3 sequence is CSAGPGGPRLDNEQFF. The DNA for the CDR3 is TGCAGTGCTGGGCCCGGAGGTCCCCGTCTAGACAATGAGCAGTTCTTC.

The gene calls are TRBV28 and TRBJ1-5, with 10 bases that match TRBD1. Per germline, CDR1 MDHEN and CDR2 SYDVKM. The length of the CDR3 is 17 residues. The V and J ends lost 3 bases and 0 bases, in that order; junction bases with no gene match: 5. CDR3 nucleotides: TGTGCCAGCAGTTTGGGGACAGGGGTGTATAGCAATCAGCCCCAGCATTTT. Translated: CASSLGTGVYSNQPQHF.

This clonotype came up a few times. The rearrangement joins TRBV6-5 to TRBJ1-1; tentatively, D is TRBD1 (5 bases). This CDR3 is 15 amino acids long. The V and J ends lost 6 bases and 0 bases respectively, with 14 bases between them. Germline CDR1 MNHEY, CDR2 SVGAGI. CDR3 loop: CASSAPTGLNTEAFF. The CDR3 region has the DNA TGTGCCAGCAGCGCCCCTACGGGACTGAACACTGAAGCTTTCTTT.

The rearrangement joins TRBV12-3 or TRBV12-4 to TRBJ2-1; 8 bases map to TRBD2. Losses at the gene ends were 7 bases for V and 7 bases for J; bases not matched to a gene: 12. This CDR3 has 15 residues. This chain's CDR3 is CASTRAGARFNEQFF. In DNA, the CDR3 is TGTGCCAGCACCAGAGCGGGGGCCAGGTTTAATGAGCAGTTCTTC.

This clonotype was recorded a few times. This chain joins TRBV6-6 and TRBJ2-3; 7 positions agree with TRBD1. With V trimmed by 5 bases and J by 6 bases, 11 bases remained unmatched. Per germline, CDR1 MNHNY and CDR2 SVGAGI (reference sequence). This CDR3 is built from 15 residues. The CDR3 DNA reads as TGTGCCAGCAGTCGGGGCAGGGGGTTATCGGATACGCAGTATTTT. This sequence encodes CASSRGRGLSDTQYF.

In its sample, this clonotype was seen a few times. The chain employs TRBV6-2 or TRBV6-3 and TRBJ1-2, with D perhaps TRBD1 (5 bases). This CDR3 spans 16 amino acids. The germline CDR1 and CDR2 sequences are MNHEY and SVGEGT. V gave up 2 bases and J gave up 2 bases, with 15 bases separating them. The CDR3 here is CASSYAVPGPNYGYTF. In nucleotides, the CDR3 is TGTGCCAGCAGTTACGCCGTCCCGGGACCCAACTATGGCTACACCTTC.

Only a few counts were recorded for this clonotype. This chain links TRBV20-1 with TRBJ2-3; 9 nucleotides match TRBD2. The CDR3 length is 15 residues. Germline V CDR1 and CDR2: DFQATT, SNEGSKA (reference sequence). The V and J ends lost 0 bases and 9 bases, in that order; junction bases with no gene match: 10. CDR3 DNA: TGCAGTGCTAGAGATGGGACTAGCTGGGAAAGGACGCAGTATTTT. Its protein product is CSARDGTSWERTQYF.

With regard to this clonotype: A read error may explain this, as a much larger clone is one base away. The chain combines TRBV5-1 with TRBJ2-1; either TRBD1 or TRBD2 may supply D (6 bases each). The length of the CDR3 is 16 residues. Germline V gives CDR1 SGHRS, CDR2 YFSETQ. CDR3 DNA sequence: TGCGCCGGCAGCTTGGCCGGGGGCGCCCTCTACAATGAGCAGTTCTTC. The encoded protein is CAGSLAGGALYNEQFF. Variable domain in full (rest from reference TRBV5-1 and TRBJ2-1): KAGVTQTPRYLIKTRGQQVTLSCSPISGHRSVSWYQQTPGQGLQFLFEYFSETQRNKGNFPGRFSGRQFSNSRSEMNVSTLELGDSALYLCAGSLAGGALYNEQFFGPGTRLTVL.

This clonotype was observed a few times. CDR3 region: CAISESGQPEGNTEAFF. CDR3 DNA sequence: TGTGCCATCAGTGAGTCGGGTCAGCCTGAGGGTAACACTGAAGCTTTCTTT. This chain joins TRBV10-3 and TRBJ1-1, with unresolved D. In germline, CDR1 is ENHRY, CDR2 SYGVKD. V was trimmed by 0 bases and J by 2 bases, leaving 16 bases between them. This CDR3 comprises 17 residues.

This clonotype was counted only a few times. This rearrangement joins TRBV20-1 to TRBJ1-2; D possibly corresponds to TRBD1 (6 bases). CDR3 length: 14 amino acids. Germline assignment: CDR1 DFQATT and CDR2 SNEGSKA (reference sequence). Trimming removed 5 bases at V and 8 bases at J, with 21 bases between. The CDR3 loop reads CSAHQQGRVPGYTF. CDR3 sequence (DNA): TGCAGTGCTCACCAGCAGGGGAGGGTTCCCGGCTACACCTTC.

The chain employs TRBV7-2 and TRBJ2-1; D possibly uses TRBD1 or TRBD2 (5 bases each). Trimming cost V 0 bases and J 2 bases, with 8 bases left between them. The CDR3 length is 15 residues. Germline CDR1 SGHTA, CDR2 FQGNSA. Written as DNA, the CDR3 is TGTGCCAGCAGCTTAGCGGGACCCCCCTACAATGAGCAGTTCTTC. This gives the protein CASSLAGPPYNEQFF.

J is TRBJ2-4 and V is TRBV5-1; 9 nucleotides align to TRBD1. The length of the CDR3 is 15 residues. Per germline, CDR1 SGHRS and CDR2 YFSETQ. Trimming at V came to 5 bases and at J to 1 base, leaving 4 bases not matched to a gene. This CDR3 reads CASSPGTGAKNIQYF. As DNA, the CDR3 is TGCGCCAGCAGTCCCGGGACAGGGGCCAAAAACATTCAGTACTTC. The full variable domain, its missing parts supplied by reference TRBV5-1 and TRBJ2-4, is KAGVTQTPRYLIKTRGQQVTLSCSPISGHRSVSWYQQTPGQGLQFLFEYFSETQRNKGNFPGRFSGRQFSNSRSEMNVSTLELGDSALYLCASSPGTGAKNIQYFGAGTRLSVL.

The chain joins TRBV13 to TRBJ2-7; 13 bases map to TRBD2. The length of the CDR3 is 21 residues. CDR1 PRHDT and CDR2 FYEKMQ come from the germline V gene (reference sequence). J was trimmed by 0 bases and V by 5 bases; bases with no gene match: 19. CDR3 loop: CASSREPLTRLAGGSSYEQYF. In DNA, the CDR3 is TGTGCCAGCAGCCGCGAACCCCTGACTCGACTAGCGGGGGGCAGCTCCTACGAGCAGTACTTC.

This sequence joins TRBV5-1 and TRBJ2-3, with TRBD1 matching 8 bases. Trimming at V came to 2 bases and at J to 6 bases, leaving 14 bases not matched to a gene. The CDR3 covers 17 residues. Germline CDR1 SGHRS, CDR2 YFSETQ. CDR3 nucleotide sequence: TGCGCCAGCAGCTTCCACAGGGGGGACACACCATCCGATACGCAGTATTTT. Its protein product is CASSFHRGDTPSDTQYF.

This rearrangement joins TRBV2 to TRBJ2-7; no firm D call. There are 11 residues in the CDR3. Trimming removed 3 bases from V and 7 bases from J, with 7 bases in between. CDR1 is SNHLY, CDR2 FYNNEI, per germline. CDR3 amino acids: CASSESVEQYF. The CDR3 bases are TGTGCCAGCAGTGAGTCGGTAGAGCAGTACTTC.

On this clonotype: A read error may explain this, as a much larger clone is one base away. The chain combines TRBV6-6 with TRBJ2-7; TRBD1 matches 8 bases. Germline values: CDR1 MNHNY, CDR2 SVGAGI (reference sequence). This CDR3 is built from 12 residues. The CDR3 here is CAGSGTGYEQYF. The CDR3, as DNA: TGTGCCGGCAGTGGGACAGGCTACGAGCAGTACTTC.

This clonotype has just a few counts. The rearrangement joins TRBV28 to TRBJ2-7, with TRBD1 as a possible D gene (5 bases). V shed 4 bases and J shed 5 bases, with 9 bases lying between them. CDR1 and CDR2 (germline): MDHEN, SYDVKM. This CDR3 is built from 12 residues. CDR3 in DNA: TGTGCCAGCAGTTCCCTAGGGGACGAGCAGTACTTC. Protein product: CASSSLGDEQYF.

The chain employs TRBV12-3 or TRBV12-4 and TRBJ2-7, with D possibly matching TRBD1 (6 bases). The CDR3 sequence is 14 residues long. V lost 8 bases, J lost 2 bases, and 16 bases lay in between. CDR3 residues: CASSTGGPTYEQYF. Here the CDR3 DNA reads TGTGCCAGCTCGACAGGCGGACCAACCTACGAGCAGTACTTC.

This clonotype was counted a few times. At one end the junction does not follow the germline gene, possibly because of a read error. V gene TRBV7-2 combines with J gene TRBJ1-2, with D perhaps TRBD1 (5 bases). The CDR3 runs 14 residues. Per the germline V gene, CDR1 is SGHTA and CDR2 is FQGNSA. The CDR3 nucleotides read TGTGCCGGCAGCCCAGCGGGGGATTACTATGGCTACACCTTC. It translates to CAGSPAGDYYGYTF.

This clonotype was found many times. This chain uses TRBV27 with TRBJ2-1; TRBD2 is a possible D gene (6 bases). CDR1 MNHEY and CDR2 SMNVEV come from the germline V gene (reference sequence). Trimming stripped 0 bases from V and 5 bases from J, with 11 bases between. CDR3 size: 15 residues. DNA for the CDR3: TGTGCCAGCAGTTTATCGGGGGACTGGAACAATGAGCAGTTCTTC. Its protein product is CASSLSGDWNNEQFF.

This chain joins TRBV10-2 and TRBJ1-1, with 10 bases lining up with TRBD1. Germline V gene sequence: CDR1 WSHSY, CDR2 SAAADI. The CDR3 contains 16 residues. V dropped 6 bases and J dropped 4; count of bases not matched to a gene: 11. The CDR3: CASRIPGQGWGTEAFF. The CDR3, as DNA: TGCGCCAGCAGAATTCCGGGACAGGGGTGGGGCACTGAAGCTTTCTTT.

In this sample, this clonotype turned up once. The CDR3 is CSATGGTDENEKLFF. The CDR3 DNA sequence: TGCAGTGCTACGGGGGGGACAGACGAGAATGAAAAACTGTTTTTT. V gene TRBV20-1 combines with J gene TRBJ1-4, with 7 nucleotides matching TRBD1. CDR1 is DFQATT, CDR2 SNEGSKA, per germline (reference sequence). Trimming cost V 4 bases and J 5 bases; bases outside gene matches: 10. This CDR3 is 15 amino acids long.

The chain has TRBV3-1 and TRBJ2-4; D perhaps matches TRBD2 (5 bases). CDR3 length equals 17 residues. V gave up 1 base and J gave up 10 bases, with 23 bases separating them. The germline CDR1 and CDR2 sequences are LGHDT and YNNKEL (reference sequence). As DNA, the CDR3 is TGTGCCAGCAGCCAAGCTGAGGGCGGATTCTTGAGAGAGATTCAGTACTTC. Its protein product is CASSQAEGGFLREIQYF.

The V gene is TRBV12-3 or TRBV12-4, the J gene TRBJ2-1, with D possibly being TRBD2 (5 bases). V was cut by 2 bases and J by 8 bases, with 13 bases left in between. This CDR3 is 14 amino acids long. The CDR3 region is CASSLRRVGDEQFF. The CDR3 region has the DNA TGTGCCAGCAGTTTACGGCGGGTTGGCGATGAGCAGTTCTTC.